What follows are 3 T cell receptor beta chains derived from one specimen sequenced in a study of molecular identifiers for immune sequencing clone quantification. Using its own MiXCR run on the PCR reads, TCRdb lists one record per CDR3 protein. The data contain approximately 320,000 distinct CDR3 sequences, roughly 24% of them singletons. The specimen was naive CD8+ T cells from blood, with Jurkat cell RNA spiked in. As to subset: FACS-sorted CD8+CD4-CCR7+CD45RA+ naive T cells. These receptors were obtained from a human donor in good health. Some libraries in this study had Jurkat cell RNA spiked in.

This clonotype was seen only once. A read error is possible here, since a much larger clone lies one base away. The DNA for the CDR3 is TGTACCAGCAGCCAAGTGGGATGGGGCACTGAAGCTTTCTTT. Its protein product is CTSSQVGWGTEAFF. V and J are TRBV3-1 and TRBJ1-1; D gene ambiguous. Per the germline V gene, CDR1 is LGHDT and CDR2 is YNNKEL (reference sequence). The CDR3 consists of 14 residues.

There are many counts of this clonotype. This rearrangement joins TRBV5-1 to TRBJ2-7, with 10 positions matching TRBD2. Germline V CDR1 and CDR2: SGHRS, YFSETQ. The CDR3 has 14 amino acids. Germline trimming cut 4 bases from V and 2 bases from J; bases unmatched to any gene: 3. CDR3 sequence reads: CASSRTSGPYEQYF. The DNA of the CDR3 is TGCGCCAGCAGCAGGACTAGCGGTCCCTACGAGCAGTACTTC.

This clonotype occurred a few times. The chain is built from TRBV9 and TRBJ2-2; TRBD2 aligns across 13 bases. CDR3 length: 21 amino acids. Germline V lookup: CDR1 SGDLS, CDR2 YYNGEE. V shed 3 bases, J shed 6 bases, and the junction held 20 bases outside the gene matches. CDR3 in amino acids: CASSGPRTTSGGANWAGELFF. In DNA form, the CDR3 reads TGTGCCAGCAGCGGTCCTCGAACCACTAGCGGGGGGGCGAATTGGGCCGGGGAGCTGTTTTTT.